Each of the 29 T cell receptor beta chains below was sequenced from the same sample in a study of blood T cells in healthy people across ages. PCR was performed a second time for 7 to 11 cycles using a sample-barcoded 5' primer and a J-beta primer mix. TCRdb passed the 5' RACE reads through MiXCR, listing each CDR3 protein once. The sample carries about 730,000 distinct CDR3 sequences, roughly two fifths recorded once. The sample comprised blood. Source of these receptors: an older woman in good health.

This clonotype occurred a few times. The chain carries TRBV3-1 and TRBJ2-3, with 8 bases that match TRBD2. The CDR3 totals 16 residues. The J segment lost 2 bases and the V segment lost 1 base, leaving 5 bases of the junction unmatched. CDR1 LGHDT and CDR2 YNNKEL come from the germline V gene (reference sequence). The CDR3 coding sequence is TGTGCCAGCAGCCAAGGTTCGGGGGGGGACACAGATACGCAGTATTTT. Translating gives CASSQGSGGDTDTQYF.

J is TRBJ1-1 and V is TRBV10-3, with unresolved D. Trimming removed 3 bases at V and 0 bases at J, with 8 bases between. The V gene's germline CDR1 is ENHRY and CDR2 SYGVKD. The length of the CDR3 is 14 residues. The CDR3 loop is CAISEGHLNTEAFF. CDR3 sequence (DNA): TGTGCCATCAGTGAAGGGCACCTGAACACTGAAGCTTTCTTT.

The rearrangement uses TRBV29-1 and TRBJ2-7; possibly TRBD2 for D (6 bases). This CDR3 is built from 14 residues. Germline V lookup: CDR1 SQVTM, CDR2 ANQGSEA. Trimming removed 4 bases from V and 4 bases from J, with 17 bases in between. CDR3 in amino acids: CSVGGEERGYEQYF. CDR3 coding DNA: TGCAGCGTTGGCGGGGAGGAAAGGGGTTACGAGCAGTACTTC.

V and J are TRBV11-2 and TRBJ2-6; perhaps TRBD2 as D (5 bases). V was shortened by 3 bases and J by 0 bases, with 6 bases between the two germline ends. Looked up from germline, CDR1 is SGHAT and CDR2 is FQNNGV. This CDR3 is built from 15 residues. The CDR3 DNA is TGTGCCAGCAGCTTCGGGAACTCTGGGGCCAACGTCCTGACTTTC. It is translated as CASSFGNSGANVLTF.

This rearrangement joins TRBV19 to TRBJ2-3; D call uncertain. V was cut by 1 base and J by 1 base, with 9 bases left in between. The germline gives CDR1 LNHDA, CDR2 SQIVND (reference sequence). The CDR3 loop spans 15 amino acids. The CDR3 is CASSIGRLRTDTQYF. CDR3 DNA sequence: TGTGCCAGTAGTATAGGGCGTTTGCGCACAGATACGCAGTATTTT.

In the case of this clonotype: The junction differs from germline at one of its ends, possibly a read error. The chain employs TRBV7-6 and TRBJ2-4; the D gene could be TRBD1 or TRBD2 (5 bases each). The closer fit of TRBJ2-7 to the DNA end suggests the J call may be wrong. The CDR3 is made up of 15 amino acids. CDR1 is SGHVS, CDR2 FNYEAQ, per germline. The CDR3: CTSSLGRRDPPEQYF. In nucleotides, the CDR3 is TGTACCAGCAGCTTAGGGCGCAGGGACCCCCCCGAGCAGTACTTC.

Concerning this clonotype: A much larger clone is a single base away; this may be a read error. V is TRBV29-1 and J is TRBJ2-4; TRBD2 agrees at 8 bases. The DNA matches TRBJ2-5 better at its end, which makes the J call doubtful. Per the germline V gene, CDR1 is SQVTM and CDR2 is ANQGSEA. The CDR3 is 13 residues long. The DNA for the CDR3 is TGCAGCGCCAGGACTAGCCGGAAGGAGACCCAGTACTTC. This translates into CSARTSRKETQYF.

This clonotype was seen only a few times. The gene calls are TRBV3-1 and TRBJ2-7, with a tentative D call TRBD1 (6 bases). Trimming cost V 6 bases and J 4 bases, with 16 bases left between them. This CDR3 is 14 amino acids long. Germline CDR1 and CDR2: LGHDT and YNNKEL (reference sequence). The CDR3 region has the DNA TGTGCCAGCAGTCCACAGGGTTTTGGGTACGAGCAGTACTTC. It yields the protein CASSPQGFGYEQYF.

The chain has TRBV7-9 and TRBJ2-3; 8 nucleotides line up with TRBD2. CDR3 length: 14 amino acids. J gave up 5 bases and V 5 bases, and 6 bases lay outside the gene matches. Germline V lookup: CDR1 SEHNR, CDR2 FQNEAQ (reference sequence). In DNA form, the CDR3 reads TGTGCCAGCAGCCAGATCAGCGGGGGAGATACGCAGTATTTT. It specifies CASSQISGGDTQYF.

The chain joins TRBV5-1 to TRBJ2-7; D call uncertain. Germline V CDR1 and CDR2: SGHRS, YFSETQ. The CDR3 is made up of 15 amino acids. Trimming took off 0 bases at V and 1 base at J, with 11 bases between the two ends. CDR3 bases: TGCGCCAGCAGCTTGGAGCCGGGTAGGTCCTACGAGCAGTACTTC. Translating it yields CASSLEPGRSYEQYF.

V usage is TRBV25-1 and J usage is TRBJ1-1; D gene ambiguous. This CDR3 contains 14 residues. Germline lookup yields CDR1 MGHDK and CDR2 SYGVNS. V was shortened by 3 bases and J by 3 bases, with 11 bases between the two germline ends. The CDR3 nucleotides are TGTGCCAGCAGTGATGGTGGGGTGGACACTGAAGCTTTCTTT. Encoded protein: CASSDGGVDTEAFF.

The sample holds many counts of this clonotype. The gene calls are TRBV7-2 and TRBJ2-1, with TRBD2 matching over 8 bases. V gave up 6 bases and J gave up 6 bases; unmatched junction bases: 10. The CDR3 runs to 15 residues. The germline V gene encodes CDR1 SGHTA and CDR2 FQGNSA. CDR3: CASSPGTGRGNEQFF. The CDR3 DNA sequence: TGTGCCAGCAGTCCAGGGACCGGGAGGGGCAATGAGCAGTTCTTC. The full variable domain, completed using reference TRBV7-2 and TRBJ2-1, is GAGVSQSPSNKVTEKGKDVELRCDPISGHTALYWYRQSLGQGLEFLIYFQGNSAPDKSGLPSDRFSAERTGGSVSTLTIQRTQQEDSAVYLCASSPGTGRGNEQFFGPGTRLTVL.

V usage is TRBV3-1 and J usage is TRBJ2-3; 10 nucleotides match TRBD2. CDR1 and CDR2 (germline): LGHDT, YNNKEL (reference sequence). V shed 0 bases and J 0 bases; nucleotides not matched to a gene: 3. The CDR3 runs 17 residues. The CDR3 nucleotides are TGTGCCAGCAGCCAAGATTTGACTAGCGGGAGCACAGATACGCAGTATTTT. As protein: CASSQDLTSGSTDTQYF.

This chain links TRBV29-1 with TRBJ2-7; D is perhaps TRBD1 (5 bases). The ends were cut back, 7 bases at V and 0 bases at J, with 7 bases in the middle. The CDR3 runs to 11 residues. In germline, CDR1 is SQVTM, CDR2 ANQGSEA. CDR3 residues: CSAGISYEQYF. Written as DNA, the CDR3 is TGCAGCGCAGGGATCTCCTACGAGCAGTACTTC.

This clonotype was detected a few times. J is TRBJ2-3 and V is TRBV7-9; D is uncertain. The V end lost 5 bases, the J end lost 0 bases, and 15 bases lay between the germline ends. The CDR3 has 16 residues. Germline lookup yields CDR1 SEHNR and CDR2 FQNEAQ (reference sequence). The CDR3 spells CASSTGPDSSTDTQYF. As DNA, the CDR3 is TGTGCCAGCAGCACTGGACCTGACTCTAGCACAGATACGCAGTATTTT.

This chain joins TRBV9 and TRBJ2-2; 7 bases are a match to TRBD2. V trimming: 2 bases; J trimming: 1 base; junction bases outside the gene matches: 5. The CDR3 has 16 residues. In germline, CDR1 is SGDLS, CDR2 YYNGEE. The CDR3 DNA sequence: TGTGCCAGCAGCGTCGGGACTACCGAGAACACCGGGGAGCTGTTTTTT. As protein: CASSVGTTENTGELFF.

The chain has TRBV4-2 and TRBJ1-2; D perhaps matches TRBD1 (5 bases). This CDR3 contains 17 residues. CDR1 is LGHNA and CDR2 is YNFKEQ in the germline V gene. Trimming shortened V by 0 bases and J by 7 bases, and 21 bases separated the two germline ends. In DNA form, the CDR3 reads TGTGCCAGCAGCCAAGAGGTTAGGGAGACAGAACGGAGTGGCTACACCTTC. Translation gives CASSQEVRETERSGYTF.

This clonotype was seen a handful of times. This chain links TRBV5-1 with TRBJ2-1, with D perhaps being TRBD1 or TRBD2 (7 bases each). The CDR3 runs to 15 residues. Germline V gives CDR1 SGHRS, CDR2 YFSETQ. With 0 bases removed from V and 8 bases from J, the gap between germline ends came to 15 bases. In DNA, the CDR3 is TGCGCCAGCAGCTTGGACAAGCAGGGGGGGGATGAGCAGTTCTTC. It is translated as CASSLDKQGGDEQFF. The entire variable domain, with the rest obtained from reference TRBV5-1 and TRBJ2-1, is as follows: KAGVTQTPRYLIKTRGQQVTLSCSPISGHRSVSWYQQTPGQGLQFLFEYFSETQRNKGNFPGRFSGRQFSNSRSEMNVSTLELGDSALYLCASSLDKQGGDEQFFGPGTRLTVL.

This clonotype came up a few times. The J gene is TRBJ2-7, the V gene TRBV5-1, with 7 bases lining up with TRBD1. CDR1 SGHRS and CDR2 YFSETQ come from the germline V gene. J was trimmed by 1 base and V by 7 bases; bases with no gene match: 8. This CDR3 spans 14 amino acids. The DNA for the CDR3 is TGCGCCAGCTTTGACCCGACAGGGTCCTACGAGCAGTACTTC. Amino acids: CASFDPTGSYEQYF.

At least ten counts were recorded for this clonotype. The chain joins TRBV5-1 to TRBJ2-5; TRBD1 agrees at 8 bases. The CDR3 is 13 amino acids. Germline V gives CDR1 SGHRS, CDR2 YFSETQ. J gave up 11 bases and V 3 bases, and 9 bases lay outside the gene matches. Here the CDR3 reads CASSSGQGGEQYF. DNA of the CDR3: TGCGCCAGCAGCTCAGGACAGGGTGGAGAGCAGTACTTC.

This chain connects TRBV29-1 to TRBJ2-3; the match to TRBD2 covers 8 bases. Per the germline V gene, CDR1 is SQVTM and CDR2 is ANQGSEA. This CDR3 is 15 amino acids long. V lost 4 bases and J lost 1; bases outside the gene matches: 7. In DNA, the CDR3 is TGCAGCGTTGCGTTAGCGGGATGGGGCACAGATACGCAGTATTTT. Protein: CSVALAGWGTDTQYF.

The chain recombines TRBV12-3 or TRBV12-4 with TRBJ2-1; 9 bases match TRBD2. The ends lost 6 bases at V and 10 bases at J; junction bases unmatched: 10. There are 14 residues in the CDR3. For the CDR3, the DNA is TGTGCCAGCAGCCCCGTAGCGGGGGCCTACGAGCAGTTCTTC. Residues: CASSPVAGAYEQFF.

This clonotype has at least ten counts. This chain joins TRBV29-1 and TRBJ2-5; D is tentatively TRBD1 or TRBD2 (5 bases each). Germline CDR1 and CDR2: SQVTM and ANQGSEA. The V end was cut by 7 bases, the J end by 0 bases, with 9 bases between. The CDR3 length is 12 residues. The CDR3 DNA reads as TGCAGCGCTCGGGACGACCAAGAGACCCAGTACTTC. This codes for CSARDDQETQYF.

The chain employs TRBV4-1 and TRBJ2-2; D gene uncertain. The CDR3 contains 10 residues. The V end was cut by 1 base, the J end by 11 bases, with 2 bases between. Per germline, CDR1 MGHRA and CDR2 YSYEKL. The CDR3 coding sequence is TGCGCCAGCAGCCAAGTCGAGCTGTTTTTT. It encodes CASSQVELFF.

This clonotype occurred many times. This chain links TRBV10-3 with TRBJ2-5, with 7 nucleotides matching TRBD1. Losses at the gene ends were 4 bases for V and 2 bases for J; bases not matched to a gene: 1. This CDR3 contains 13 residues. Germline V gives CDR1 ENHRY, CDR2 SYGVKD. CDR3: CAISGQGQETQYF. The CDR3, as DNA: TGTGCCATCAGTGGACAGGGTCAAGAGACCCAGTACTTC.

This clonotype was detected only a few times. The rearrangement links TRBV7-3 to TRBJ2-3; 8 bases map to TRBD2. The length of the CDR3 is 16 residues. Germline CDR1 reads SGHTA; CDR2 reads FQGTGA. V dropped 6 bases and J dropped 1; count of bases not matched to a gene: 9. As DNA, the CDR3 is TGTGCCAGCAGTGGTGGGACTAGAGGTCGCACAGATACGCAGTATTTT. Translation gives CASSGGTRGRTDTQYF.

This clonotype was found a few times. The genes are TRBV6-1 and TRBJ2-1; D is undetermined. V shed 7 bases and J shed 7 bases, with 11 bases lying between them. Germline V CDR1 and CDR2: MNHNS, SASEGT. This CDR3 has 12 amino acids. CDR3 in amino acids: CASTPWGNEQFF. The CDR3 DNA follows: TGTGCCAGCACCCCCTGGGGAAATGAGCAGTTCTTC.

This clonotype was detected only a few times. The rearrangement uses TRBV2 and TRBJ2-4; TRBD2 might be the D (6 bases). CDR3 length: 15 amino acids. The V end lost 6 bases, the J end lost 0 bases, and 12 bases lay between the germline ends. Per the germline V gene, CDR1 is SNHLY and CDR2 is FYNNEI. As DNA, the CDR3 is TGTGCCAGCAGGGGGACTTGGATAGCCAAAAACATTCAGTACTTC. It translates to CASRGTWIAKNIQYF. The variable domain in full, with the rest retrieved from reference TRBV2 and TRBJ2-4, is EPEVTQTPSHQVTQMGQEVILRCVPISNHLYFYWYRQILGQKVEFLVSFYNNEISEKSEIFDDQFSVERPDGSNFTLKIRSTKLEDSAMYFCASRGTWIAKNIQYFGAGTRLSVL.

The chain uses TRBV29-1 and TRBJ1-1; D unresolved. The CDR3 runs to 13 residues. Trimming left V 4 bases short and J 1 base short, with 10 bases between. The V gene's germline CDR1 is SQVTM and CDR2 ANQGSEA. CDR3 coding DNA: TGCAGCGTTGTGCTCCCCAAGAACACTGAAGCTTTCTTT. As protein: CSVVLPKNTEAFF.